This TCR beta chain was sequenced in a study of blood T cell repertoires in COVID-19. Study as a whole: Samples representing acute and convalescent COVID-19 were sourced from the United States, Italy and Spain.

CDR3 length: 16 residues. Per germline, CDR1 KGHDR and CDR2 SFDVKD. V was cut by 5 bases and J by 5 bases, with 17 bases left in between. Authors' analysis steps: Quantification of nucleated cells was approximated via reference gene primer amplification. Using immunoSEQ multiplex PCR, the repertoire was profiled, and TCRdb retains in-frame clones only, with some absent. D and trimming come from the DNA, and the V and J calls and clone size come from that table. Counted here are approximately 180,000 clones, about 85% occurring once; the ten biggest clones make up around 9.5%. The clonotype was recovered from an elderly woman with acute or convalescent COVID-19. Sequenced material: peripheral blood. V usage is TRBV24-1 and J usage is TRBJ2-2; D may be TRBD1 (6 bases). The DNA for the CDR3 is TGTGCCACCAGTGCTCCAGGGACATCGGAAACCGGGGAGCTGTTTTTT. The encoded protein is CATSAPGTSETGELFF.